Following are 22 T cell receptor beta chains from one sample sequenced in a study of Graves' ophthalmopathy and Graves' hyperthyroidism. TCR beta CDR3 amplification used RNA transcripts. HTBI primers were used in a first-round RT-PCR, which preceded a second-round multiplex PCR. TCRdb re-called the multiplex PCR reads with MiXCR, one entry per CDR3 protein. Here the sample spans about 1.2 million distinct CDR3 sequences, less than 45% being singletons. The sample taken for sequencing was peripheral blood or thyroid tissue (not recorded which). Receptor source: an adult man with Graves' hyperthyroidism.

The sample holds a few counts of this clonotype. The chain recombines TRBV10-3 with TRBJ1-2; 8 nucleotides align to TRBD1. CDR1 and CDR2 (germline): ENHRY, SYGVKD. V was clipped by 8 bases and J by 4 bases; unmatched bases: 12. This CDR3 has 15 residues. CDR3 protein: CAIEAAGGLSYGYTF. Here the CDR3 DNA reads TGTGCCATCGAGGCGGCAGGGGGCTTGTCCTATGGCTACACCTTC.

This clonotype was seen only a few times. The V call is TRBV10-3, the J call TRBJ1-1; D is unresolved. The V end lost 0 bases, the J end lost 1 base, and 6 bases lay between the germline ends. This CDR3 is built from 14 residues. Germline V gene lookup returns CDR1 ENHRY and CDR2 SYGVKD. The CDR3 region is CAISESAENTEAFF. The CDR3 nucleotides read TGTGCCATCAGTGAGTCGGCAGAGAACACTGAAGCTTTCTTT.

This clonotype has just a few counts. The chain uses TRBV12-3 or TRBV12-4 and TRBJ1-2; 7 bases line up with TRBD1. V trimming: 7 bases; J trimming: 6 bases; junction bases outside the gene matches: 11. The CDR3 sequence is 14 residues long. This CDR3 reads CASTRQGPGNGYTF. The CDR3 nucleotides are TGTGCCAGCACCCGACAGGGCCCAGGGAATGGCTACACCTTC.

This clonotype showed up just a few times. V is TRBV5-5 and J is TRBJ1-2; 7 bases match TRBD1. With V trimmed by 4 bases and J by 4 bases, 7 bases remained unmatched. There are 14 residues in the CDR3. Germline loops: CDR1 SGHKS, CDR2 YYEKEE (reference sequence). As DNA, the CDR3 is TGTGCCAGCAGCGATACCAGGGGGTCCTATGGCTACACCTTC. Its translation: CASSDTRGSYGYTF.

The chain is built from TRBV7-8 and TRBJ2-5; D possibly matches TRBD1 or TRBD2 (5 bases each). The CDR3 loop spans 14 amino acids. V lost 5 bases to trimming and J lost 4 bases, with 14 bases between them. The germline V gene encodes CDR1 SGHVS and CDR2 FQNEAQ. Here the CDR3 DNA reads TGTGCCAGCAGCGAGGGGCCGGCAGGAGAGACCCAGTACTTC. It encodes CASSEGPAGETQYF.

In regard to this clonotype: One base away lies a much larger clone, so this may be a sequencing read error. V is TRBV20-1 and J is TRBJ1-1; 8 nucleotides align to TRBD1. There are 14 residues in the CDR3. The germline V gene has CDR1 DFQATT and CDR2 SNEGSKA (reference sequence). CDR3 sequence reads: CSANDRGSSTKAFF. DNA of the CDR3: TGCAGTGCTAACGACAGGGGATCGAGCACTAAAGCTTTCTTT.

The chain uses TRBV11-2 and TRBJ2-5, with unresolved D. Germline CDR1 SGHAT, CDR2 FQNNGV. The germline V and J ends were trimmed by 0 bases and 4 bases, with 12 bases remaining between them. The CDR3 runs to 15 residues. The CDR3 reads CASSLEASGRETQYF. DNA of the CDR3: TGTGCCAGCAGCTTAGAGGCGAGTGGGCGAGAGACCCAGTACTTC. Variable domain in full (rest from reference TRBV11-2 and TRBJ2-5): EAGVAQSPRYKIIEKRQSVAFWCNPISGHATLYWYQQILGQGPKLLIQFQNNGVVDDSQLPKDRFSAERLKGVDSTLKIQPAKLEDSAVYLCASSLEASGRETQYFGPGTRLLVL.

The rearrangement links TRBV10-3 to TRBJ2-7; tentative D call: TRBD2 (6 bases). The CDR3 length is 14 residues. The V end was cut by 4 bases, the J end by 3 bases, with 13 bases between. Germline loops: CDR1 ENHRY, CDR2 SYGVKD. CDR3 sequence reads: CAISGSWGLYEQYF. DNA for the CDR3: TGTGCCATCAGTGGGTCGTGGGGACTCTACGAGCAGTACTTC.

This clonotype was observed a few times. This chain joins TRBV4-3 and TRBJ2-7; unclear D gene. Trimming took off 3 bases at V and 3 bases at J, with 9 bases between the two ends. CDR3 length equals 13 residues. CDR1 and CDR2 from the germline V gene are LGHNA and YSLEER. As DNA, the CDR3 is TGCGCCAGCAGCCACCAACATGGCTACGAGCAGTACTTC. Translated, it gives CASSHQHGYEQYF.

The CDR3 region has the DNA TGTGCCATCAAGGGAGTCCCGAAGAGTGAAGCTTTCTTT. The encoded protein is CAIKGVPKSEAFF. The rearrangement links TRBV10-3 to TRBJ1-1; no firm D call. This CDR3 is 13 amino acids long. From germline, CDR1 is ENHRY and CDR2 SYGVKD. V lost 7 bases and J 7 bases, leaving 16 bases between the germline ends.

This clonotype was recorded at least ten times. This chain links TRBV20-1 with TRBJ1-2; the D is unclear. Germline assignment: CDR1 DFQATT and CDR2 SNEGSKA (reference sequence). The CDR3 totals 12 residues. The V and J ends lost 3 bases and 9 bases respectively, with 14 bases between them. The CDR3 DNA reads TGCAGTGCTAGGGAGACGGGTAGAAGCTACACCTTC. Translated: CSARETGRSYTF.

Ten or more counts support this clonotype. The rearrangement links TRBV12-3 or TRBV12-4 to TRBJ1-5, with D hard to call. The CDR3 runs 16 residues. The germline V and J ends were trimmed by 3 bases and 0 bases, with 12 bases remaining between them. DNA of the CDR3: TGTGCCAGCAGTTTGGCCCGAGGGAGTAGCAATCAGCCCCAGCATTTT. Encoded protein: CASSLARGSSNQPQHF.

About this clonotype itself: A much more abundant neighbour one base away suggests this may be a read error. The CDR3 DNA follows: TGTGCCAATAGGGGAGCGGGCCACACCGGGGAGCTGTTTTTT. Translation: CANRGAGHTGELFF. The chain uses TRBV19 and TRBJ2-2; TRBD2 is a possible D gene (6 bases). Per germline, CDR1 LNHDA and CDR2 SQIVND (reference sequence). V was trimmed by 10 bases and J by 3 bases, leaving 15 bases between them. The CDR3 contains 14 residues. Complete variable domain (other parts from reference TRBV19 and TRBJ2-2): DGGITQSPKYLFRKEGQNVTLSCEQNLNHDAMYWYRQDPGQGLRLIYYSQIVNDFQKGDIAEGYSVSREKKESFPLTVTSAQKNPTAFYLCANRGAGHTGELFFGEGSRLTVL.

V usage is TRBV15 and J usage is TRBJ1-2; 7 bases line up with TRBD1. Per the germline V gene, CDR1 is LNHNV and CDR2 is YYDKDF (reference sequence). Losses at the gene ends were 3 bases for V and 8 bases for J; bases not matched to a gene: 9. There are 14 residues in the CDR3. In DNA, the CDR3 is TGTGCCACCAGCAGGGAGACAGGGTACGAGGGCTACACCTTC. This encodes CATSRETGYEGYTF.

As regards this clonotype: An end of the junction does not agree with germline; a read error may underlie this. The genes are TRBV7-9 and TRBJ1-2; 8 nucleotides match TRBD1. The CDR3 loop spans 15 amino acids. Germline V lookup: CDR1 SEHNR, CDR2 FQNEAQ (reference sequence). As DNA, the CDR3 is TGTGCCAGCACTATGACAGGGGTGACTAAATATGGCTACACCTTC. This gives the protein CASTMTGVTKYGYTF. The full variable domain, completed using reference TRBV7-9 and TRBJ1-2, is DTGVSQNPRHKITKRGQNVTFRCDPISEHNRLYWYRQTLGQGPEFLTYFQNEAQLEKSRLLSDRFSAERPKGSFSTLEIQRTEQGDSAMYLCASTMTGVTKYGYTFGSGTRLTVV.

This clonotype was seen once. The CDR3 DNA follows: TGTGCCAGCAGCTTAGCCCCGACAGGTTCCAATGAGCAGTTCTTC. Translating it yields CASSLAPTGSNEQFF. The chain recombines TRBV7-3 with TRBJ2-7; D is possibly TRBD1 (6 bases). The J call may be wrong; the DNA end is better matched by TRBJ2-1. The CDR3 covers 15 residues. Per the germline V gene, CDR1 is SGHTA and CDR2 is FQGTGA.

In this sample, this clonotype turned up a few times. V gene TRBV6-5 combines with J gene TRBJ1-5; a weak D match, TRBD1 (5 bases). The germline V gene encodes CDR1 MNHEY and CDR2 SVGAGI. This CDR3 comprises 16 residues. V dropped 4 bases and J dropped 7 bases, with 20 bases sitting between them. In nucleotides, the CDR3 is TGTGCCAGCAGTTCCTCGGGGAGGGCGAAGGGGCAGCCCCAGCATTTT. As protein: CASSSSGRAKGQPQHF.

The gene calls are TRBV2 and TRBJ1-6; D is perhaps TRBD1 (6 bases). The CDR3 length is 15 residues. Germline V gene data show CDR1 as SNHLY and CDR2 as FYNNEI. The ends were cut back, 6 bases at V and 9 bases at J, with 18 bases in the middle. CDR3 coding DNA: TGTGCCAGCAGCTCGCCGGGACAATTTGCTTCACCCCTCCACTTT. Translation gives CASSSPGQFASPLHF.

This clonotype came up many times. The chain joins TRBV12-3 or TRBV12-4 to TRBJ2-7; 11 nucleotides align to TRBD2. Trimming cost V 7 bases and J 4 bases; bases outside gene matches: 6. This CDR3 has 14 amino acids. CDR3 amino acids: CASTLRLAGYEQYF. The CDR3 nucleotides are TGTGCCAGCACACTGAGACTAGCGGGGTACGAGCAGTACTTC.

Notes on this clonotype: A much larger clone is a single base away; this may be a read error. The chain carries TRBV12-3 or TRBV12-4 and TRBJ1-2; D call uncertain. V gave up 3 bases and J gave up 4 bases, with 12 bases separating them. The CDR3 sequence is 14 residues long. The CDR3 DNA sequence: TGTGCCAGCAGTTTCTCTTCCTTGAGCTATGGCTACACCTTC. This sequence encodes CASSFSSLSYGYTF.

A few counts support this clonotype. At one of its ends the junction is not consistent with the germline gene, which may arise from a read error. V gene TRBV7-3 combines with J gene TRBJ1-5, with D possibly matching TRBD1 (6 bases). CDR3 length: 13 amino acids. Germline CDR1 and CDR2: SGHTA and FQGTGA. CDR3 bases: TGTACCAGCAGCGATACAGGGAATCAGCCCCAGCATTTT. Translating gives CTSSDTGNQPQHF.

J is TRBJ2-7 and V is TRBV5-6; 8 bases agree with TRBD1. CDR1 SGHDT and CDR2 YYEEEE come from the germline V gene. This CDR3 contains 16 residues. Trimming took 2 bases from V and 7 from J; bases not matched to a gene: 14. In DNA form, the CDR3 reads TGTGCCAGCAGCTTCCGGGACAGGCTCAACACCGGGGAGCAGTACTTC. Protein: CASSFRDRLNTGEQYF.